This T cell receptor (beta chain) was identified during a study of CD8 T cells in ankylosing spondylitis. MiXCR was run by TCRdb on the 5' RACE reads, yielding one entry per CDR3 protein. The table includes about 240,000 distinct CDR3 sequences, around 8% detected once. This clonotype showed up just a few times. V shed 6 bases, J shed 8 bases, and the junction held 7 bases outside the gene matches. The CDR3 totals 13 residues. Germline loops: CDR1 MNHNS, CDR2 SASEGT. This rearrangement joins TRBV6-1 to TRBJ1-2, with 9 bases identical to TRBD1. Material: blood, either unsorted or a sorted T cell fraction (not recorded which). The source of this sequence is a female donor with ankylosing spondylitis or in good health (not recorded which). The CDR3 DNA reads TGTGCCAGCAGCCGGGACAGGGCAGGAGGCTACACCTTC. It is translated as CASSRDRAGGYTF.